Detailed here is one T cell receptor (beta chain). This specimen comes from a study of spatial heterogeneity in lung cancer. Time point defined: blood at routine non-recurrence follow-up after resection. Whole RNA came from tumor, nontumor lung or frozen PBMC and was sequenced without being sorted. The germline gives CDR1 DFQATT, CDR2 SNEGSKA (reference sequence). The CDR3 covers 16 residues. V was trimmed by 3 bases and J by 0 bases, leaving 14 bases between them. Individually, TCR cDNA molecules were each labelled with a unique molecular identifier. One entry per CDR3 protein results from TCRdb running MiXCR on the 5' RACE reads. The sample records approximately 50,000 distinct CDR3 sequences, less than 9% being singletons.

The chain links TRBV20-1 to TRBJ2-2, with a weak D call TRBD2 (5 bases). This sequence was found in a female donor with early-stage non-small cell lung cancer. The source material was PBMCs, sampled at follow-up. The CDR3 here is CSASSLAVTNTGELFF. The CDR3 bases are TGCAGTGCTAGTAGCCTAGCAGTGACGAACACCGGGGAGCTGTTTTTT.